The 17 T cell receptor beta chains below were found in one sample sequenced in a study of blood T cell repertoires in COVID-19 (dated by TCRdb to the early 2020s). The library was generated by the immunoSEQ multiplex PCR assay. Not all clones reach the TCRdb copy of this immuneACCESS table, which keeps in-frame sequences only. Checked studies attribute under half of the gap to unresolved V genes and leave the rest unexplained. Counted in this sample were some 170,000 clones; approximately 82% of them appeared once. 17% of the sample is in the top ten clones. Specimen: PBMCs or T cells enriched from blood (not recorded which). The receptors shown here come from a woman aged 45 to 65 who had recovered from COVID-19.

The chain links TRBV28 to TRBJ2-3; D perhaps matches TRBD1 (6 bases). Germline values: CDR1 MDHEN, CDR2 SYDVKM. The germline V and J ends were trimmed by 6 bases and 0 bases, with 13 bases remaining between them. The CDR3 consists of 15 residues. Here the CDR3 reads CASSSRGLSTDTQYF. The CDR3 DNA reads TGTGCCAGCAGCTCCAGGGGCCTAAGCACAGATACGCAGTATTTT.

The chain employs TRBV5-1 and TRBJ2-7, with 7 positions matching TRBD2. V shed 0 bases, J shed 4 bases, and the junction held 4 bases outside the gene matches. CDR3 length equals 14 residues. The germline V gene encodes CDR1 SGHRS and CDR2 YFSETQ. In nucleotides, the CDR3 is TGCGCCAGCAGCTTGGAGGGACTACCATACGAGCAGTACTTC. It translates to CASSLEGLPYEQYF.

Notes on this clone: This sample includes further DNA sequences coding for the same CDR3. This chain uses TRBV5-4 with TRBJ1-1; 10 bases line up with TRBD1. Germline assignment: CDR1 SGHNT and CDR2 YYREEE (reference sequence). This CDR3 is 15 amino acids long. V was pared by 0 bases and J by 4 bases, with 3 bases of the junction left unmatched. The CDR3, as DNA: TGTGCCAGCAGCTTGGCGGGGGACAGGGGCACTGAAGCTTTCTTT. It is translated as CASSLAGDRGTEAFF.

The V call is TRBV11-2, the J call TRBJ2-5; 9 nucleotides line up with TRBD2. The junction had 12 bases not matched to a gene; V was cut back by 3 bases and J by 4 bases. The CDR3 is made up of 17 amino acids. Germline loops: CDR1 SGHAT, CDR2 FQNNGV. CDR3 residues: CASSFLPAGGRLETQYF. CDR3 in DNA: TGTGCCAGCAGCTTCCTCCCGGCGGGAGGGCGATTAGAGACCCAGTACTTC.

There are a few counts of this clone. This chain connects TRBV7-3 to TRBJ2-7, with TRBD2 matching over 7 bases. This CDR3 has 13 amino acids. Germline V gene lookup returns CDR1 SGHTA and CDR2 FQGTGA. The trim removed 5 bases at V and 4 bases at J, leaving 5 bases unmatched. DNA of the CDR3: TGTGCCAGCAGCCAGGCGGGGGAATACGAGCAGTACTTC. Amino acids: CASSQAGEYEQYF.

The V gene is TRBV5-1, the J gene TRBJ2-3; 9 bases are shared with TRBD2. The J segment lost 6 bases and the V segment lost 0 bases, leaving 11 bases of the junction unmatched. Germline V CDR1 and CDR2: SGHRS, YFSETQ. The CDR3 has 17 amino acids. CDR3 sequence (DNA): TGCGCCAGCAGCTTGGAAGGTAGCGGGGGCCAAGGGGATACGCAGTATTTT. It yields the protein CASSLEGSGGQGDTQYF.

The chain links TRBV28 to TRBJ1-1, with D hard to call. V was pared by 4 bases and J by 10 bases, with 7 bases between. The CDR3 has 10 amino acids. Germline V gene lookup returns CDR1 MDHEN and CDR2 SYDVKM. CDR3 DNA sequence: TGTGCCAGCAGTTCACGGAGAGCTTTCTTT. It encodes CASSSRRAFF.

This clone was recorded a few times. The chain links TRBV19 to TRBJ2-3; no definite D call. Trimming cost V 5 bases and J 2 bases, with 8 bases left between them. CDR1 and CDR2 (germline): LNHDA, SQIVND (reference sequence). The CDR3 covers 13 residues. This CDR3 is CASSWRITDTQYF. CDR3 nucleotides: TGTGCCAGTAGTTGGCGGATCACAGATACGCAGTATTTT.

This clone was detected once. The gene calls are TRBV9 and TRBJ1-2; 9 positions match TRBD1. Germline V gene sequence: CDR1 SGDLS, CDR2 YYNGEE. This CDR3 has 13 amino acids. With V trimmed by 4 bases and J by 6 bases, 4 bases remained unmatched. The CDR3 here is CASSPGQGDGYTF. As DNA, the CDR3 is TGTGCCAGCAGCCCGGGACAGGGAGATGGCTACACCTTC.

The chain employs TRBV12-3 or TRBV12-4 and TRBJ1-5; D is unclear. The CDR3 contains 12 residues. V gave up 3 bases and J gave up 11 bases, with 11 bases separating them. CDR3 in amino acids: CASSFPPTAQHF. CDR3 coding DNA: TGTGCCAGCAGTTTCCCGCCAACGGCCCAGCATTTT.

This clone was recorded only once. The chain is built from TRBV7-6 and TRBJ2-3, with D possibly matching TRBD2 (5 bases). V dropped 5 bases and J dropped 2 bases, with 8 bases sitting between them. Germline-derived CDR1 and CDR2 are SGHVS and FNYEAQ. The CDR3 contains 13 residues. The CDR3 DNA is TGTGCCAGCAGCCCCCGGGACACAGATACGCAGTATTTT. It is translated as CASSPRDTDTQYF.

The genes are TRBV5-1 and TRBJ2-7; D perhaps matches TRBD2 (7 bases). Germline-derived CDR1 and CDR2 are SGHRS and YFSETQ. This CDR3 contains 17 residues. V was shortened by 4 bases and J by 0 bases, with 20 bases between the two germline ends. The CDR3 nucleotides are TGCGCCAGCAGCCCCACCGCGGGGGCCCGAAGCTCCTACGAGCAGTACTTC. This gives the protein CASSPTAGARSSYEQYF.

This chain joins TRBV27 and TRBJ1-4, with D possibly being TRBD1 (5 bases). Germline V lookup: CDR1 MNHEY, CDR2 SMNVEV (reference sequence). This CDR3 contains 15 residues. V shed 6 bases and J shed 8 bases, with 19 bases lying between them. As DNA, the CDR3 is TGTGCCAGCAGCAACCACGGGACGGGGGGGGAAAAACTGTTTTTT. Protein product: CASSNHGTGGEKLFF.

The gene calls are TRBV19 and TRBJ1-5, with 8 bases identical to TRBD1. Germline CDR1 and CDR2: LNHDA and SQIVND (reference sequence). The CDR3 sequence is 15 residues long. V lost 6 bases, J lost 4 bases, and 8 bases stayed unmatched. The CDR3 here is CASSLGQVGNQPQHF. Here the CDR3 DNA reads TGTGCCAGTAGCCTGGGACAGGTCGGAAATCAGCCCCAGCATTTT.

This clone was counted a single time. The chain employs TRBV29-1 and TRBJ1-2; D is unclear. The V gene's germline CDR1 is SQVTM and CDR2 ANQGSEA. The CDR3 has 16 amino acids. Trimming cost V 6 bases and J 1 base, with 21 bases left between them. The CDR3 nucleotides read TGCAGCGTCCTCCCGCCGACTCCTCTCATTAACTATGGCTACACCTTC. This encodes CSVLPPTPLINYGYTF.

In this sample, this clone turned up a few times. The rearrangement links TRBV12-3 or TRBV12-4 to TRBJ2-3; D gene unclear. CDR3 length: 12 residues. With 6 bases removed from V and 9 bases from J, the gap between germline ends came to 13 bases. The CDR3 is CASSPDSKTQYF. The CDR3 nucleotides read TGTGCCAGCAGCCCTGACTCGAAGACGCAGTATTTT.

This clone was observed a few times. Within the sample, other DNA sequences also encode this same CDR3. The CDR3 spells CASSPPGSNTEAFF. The CDR3 DNA is TGTGCCAGCTCACCTCCGGGATCAAACACTGAAGCTTTCTTT. The chain uses TRBV18 and TRBJ1-1, with D uncertain. This CDR3 region has 14 residues. CDR1 and CDR2 (germline): KGHSH, LQKENI. Trimming pared 3 bases from V and 2 bases from J, leaving 10 bases between.